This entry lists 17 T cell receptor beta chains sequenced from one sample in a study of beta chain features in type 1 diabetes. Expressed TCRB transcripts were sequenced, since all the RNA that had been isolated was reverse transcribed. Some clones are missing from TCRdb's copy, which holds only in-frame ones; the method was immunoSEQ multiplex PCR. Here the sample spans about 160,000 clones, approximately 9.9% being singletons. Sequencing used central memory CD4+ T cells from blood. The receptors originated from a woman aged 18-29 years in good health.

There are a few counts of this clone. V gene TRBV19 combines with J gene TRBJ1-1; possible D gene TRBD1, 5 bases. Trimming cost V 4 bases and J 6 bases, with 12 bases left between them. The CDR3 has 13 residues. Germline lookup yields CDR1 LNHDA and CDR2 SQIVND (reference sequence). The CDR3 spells CASSSQGWAEAFF. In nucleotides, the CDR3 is TGTGCCAGTAGTAGCCAGGGTTGGGCTGAAGCTTTCTTT.

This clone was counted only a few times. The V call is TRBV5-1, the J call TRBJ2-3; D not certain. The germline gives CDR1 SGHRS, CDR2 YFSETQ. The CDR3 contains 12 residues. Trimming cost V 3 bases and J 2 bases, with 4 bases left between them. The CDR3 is CASSSDTDTQYF. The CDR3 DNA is TGCGCCAGCAGCTCAGACACAGATACGCAGTATTTT.

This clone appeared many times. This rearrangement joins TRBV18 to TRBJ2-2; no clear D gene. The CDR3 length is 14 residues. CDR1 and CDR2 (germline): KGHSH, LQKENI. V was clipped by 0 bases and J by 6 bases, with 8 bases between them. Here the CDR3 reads CASSPPLGAGELFF. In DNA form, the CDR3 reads TGTGCCAGCTCACCACCGCTGGGCGCCGGGGAGCTGTTTTTT.

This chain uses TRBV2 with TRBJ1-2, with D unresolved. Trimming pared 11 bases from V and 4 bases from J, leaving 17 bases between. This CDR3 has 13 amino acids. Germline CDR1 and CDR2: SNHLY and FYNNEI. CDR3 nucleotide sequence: TGTGCCCGCCAGGCCCCCCACTCCTATGGCTACACCTTC. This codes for CARQAPHSYGYTF.

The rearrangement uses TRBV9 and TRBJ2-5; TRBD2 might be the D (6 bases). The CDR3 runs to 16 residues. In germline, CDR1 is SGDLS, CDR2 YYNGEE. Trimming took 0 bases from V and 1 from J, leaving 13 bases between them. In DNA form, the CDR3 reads TGTGCCAGCAGCGTAGGGATGACGGGGGTCCAAGAGACCCAGTACTTC. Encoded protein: CASSVGMTGVQETQYF.

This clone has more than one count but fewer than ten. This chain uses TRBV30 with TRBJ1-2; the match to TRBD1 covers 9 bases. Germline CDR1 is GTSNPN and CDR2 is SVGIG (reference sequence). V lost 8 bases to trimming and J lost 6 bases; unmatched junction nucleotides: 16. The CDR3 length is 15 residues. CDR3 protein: CALRRGQGLVDGYTF. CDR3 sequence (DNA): TGTGCCCTACGTAGGGGACAGGGTCTAGTGGATGGCTACACCTTC.

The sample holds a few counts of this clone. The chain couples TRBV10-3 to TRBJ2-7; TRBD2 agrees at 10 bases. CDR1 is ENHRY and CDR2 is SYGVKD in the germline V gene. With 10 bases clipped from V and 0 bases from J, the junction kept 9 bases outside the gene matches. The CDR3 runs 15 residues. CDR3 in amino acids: CATSLSGRASYEQYF. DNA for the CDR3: TGTGCCACCTCCTTGAGCGGGAGGGCCTCCTACGAGCAGTACTTC.

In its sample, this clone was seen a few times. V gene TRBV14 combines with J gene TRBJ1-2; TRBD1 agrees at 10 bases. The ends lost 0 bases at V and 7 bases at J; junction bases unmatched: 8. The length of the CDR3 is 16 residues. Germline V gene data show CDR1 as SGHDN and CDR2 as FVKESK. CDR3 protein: CASSQDGDRGRGGYTF. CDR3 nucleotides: TGTGCCAGCAGCCAAGATGGCGACAGGGGGCGCGGTGGCTACACCTTC.

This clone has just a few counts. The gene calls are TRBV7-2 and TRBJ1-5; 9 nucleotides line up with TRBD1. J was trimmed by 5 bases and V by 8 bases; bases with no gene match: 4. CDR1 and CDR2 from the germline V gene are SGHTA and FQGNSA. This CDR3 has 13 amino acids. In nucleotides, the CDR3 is TGTGCCAGCGCCGACAGGGGGGATCAGCCCCAGCATTTT. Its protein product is CASADRGDQPQHF.

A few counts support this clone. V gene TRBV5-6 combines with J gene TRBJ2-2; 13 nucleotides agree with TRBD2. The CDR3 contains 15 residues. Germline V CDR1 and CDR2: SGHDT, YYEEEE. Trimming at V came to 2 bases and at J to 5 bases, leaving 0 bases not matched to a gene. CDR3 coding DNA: TGTGCCAGCAGCTTACTAGCGGGAGGGACCGGGGAGCTGTTTTTT. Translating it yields CASSLLAGGTGELFF.

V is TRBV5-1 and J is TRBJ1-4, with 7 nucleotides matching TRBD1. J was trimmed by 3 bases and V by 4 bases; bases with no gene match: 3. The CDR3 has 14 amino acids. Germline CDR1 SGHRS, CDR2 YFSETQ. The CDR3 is CASSGGTANEKLFF. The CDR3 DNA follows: TGCGCCAGCAGCGGAGGGACAGCTAATGAAAAACTGTTTTTT.

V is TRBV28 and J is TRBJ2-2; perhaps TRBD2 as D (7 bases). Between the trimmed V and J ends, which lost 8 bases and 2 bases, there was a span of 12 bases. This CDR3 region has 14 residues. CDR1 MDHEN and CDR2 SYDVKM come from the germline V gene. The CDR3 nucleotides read TGTGCCAGCGGGGGGGCAGTTAACACCGGGGAGCTGTTTTTT. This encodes CASGGAVNTGELFF.

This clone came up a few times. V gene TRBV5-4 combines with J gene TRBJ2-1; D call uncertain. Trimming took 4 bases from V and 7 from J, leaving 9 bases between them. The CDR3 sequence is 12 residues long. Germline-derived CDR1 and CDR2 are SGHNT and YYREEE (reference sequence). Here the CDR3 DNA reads TGTGCCAGCAGCATTGACAAGAATGAGCAGTTCTTC. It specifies CASSIDKNEQFF.

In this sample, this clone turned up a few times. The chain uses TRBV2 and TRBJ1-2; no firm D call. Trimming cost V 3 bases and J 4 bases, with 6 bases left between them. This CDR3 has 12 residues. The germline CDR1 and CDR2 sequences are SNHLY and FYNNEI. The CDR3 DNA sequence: TGTGCCAGCAGTGACACTAGCTATGGCTACACCTTC. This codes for CASSDTSYGYTF.

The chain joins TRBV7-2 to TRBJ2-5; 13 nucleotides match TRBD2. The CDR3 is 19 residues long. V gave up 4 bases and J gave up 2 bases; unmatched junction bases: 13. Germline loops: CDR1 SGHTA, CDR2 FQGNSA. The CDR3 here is CASSSPGTSGESFQETQYF. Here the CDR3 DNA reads TGTGCCAGCAGCTCCCCCGGGACTAGCGGGGAGTCCTTTCAAGAGACCCAGTACTTC.

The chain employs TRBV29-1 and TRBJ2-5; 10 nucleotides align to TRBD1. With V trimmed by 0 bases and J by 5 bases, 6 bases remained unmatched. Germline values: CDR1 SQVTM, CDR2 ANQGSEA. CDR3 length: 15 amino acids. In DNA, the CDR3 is TGCAGCGTTGAAGATGCGGGACAGGGGTACGAGACCCAGTACTTC. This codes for CSVEDAGQGYETQYF.

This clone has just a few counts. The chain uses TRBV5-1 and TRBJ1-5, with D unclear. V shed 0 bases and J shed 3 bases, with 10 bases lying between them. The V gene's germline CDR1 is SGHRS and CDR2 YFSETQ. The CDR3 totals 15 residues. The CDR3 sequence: CASSLDVRPNQPQHF. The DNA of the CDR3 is TGCGCCAGCAGCTTGGATGTGCGGCCCAATCAGCCCCAGCATTTT.